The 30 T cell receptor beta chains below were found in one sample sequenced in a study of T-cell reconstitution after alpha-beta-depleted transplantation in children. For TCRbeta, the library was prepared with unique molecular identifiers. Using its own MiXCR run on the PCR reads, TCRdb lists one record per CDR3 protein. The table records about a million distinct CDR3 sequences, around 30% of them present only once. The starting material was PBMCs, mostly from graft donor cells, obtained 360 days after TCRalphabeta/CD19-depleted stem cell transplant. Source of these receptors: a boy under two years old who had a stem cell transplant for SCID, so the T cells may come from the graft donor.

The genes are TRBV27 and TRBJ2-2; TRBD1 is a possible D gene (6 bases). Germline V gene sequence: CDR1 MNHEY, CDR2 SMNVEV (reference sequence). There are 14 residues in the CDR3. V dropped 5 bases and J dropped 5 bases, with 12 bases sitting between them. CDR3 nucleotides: TGTGCCAGCAGTGGAGGACAGACTACCGGGGAGCTGTTTTTT. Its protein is CASSGGQTTGELFF.

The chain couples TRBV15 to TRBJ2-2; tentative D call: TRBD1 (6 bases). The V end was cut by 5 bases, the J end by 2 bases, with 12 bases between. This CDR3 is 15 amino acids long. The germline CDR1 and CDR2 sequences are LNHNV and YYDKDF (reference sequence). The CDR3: CATSLLRGNTGELFF. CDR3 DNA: TGTGCCACCAGCCTTCTCAGGGGTAACACCGGGGAGCTGTTTTTT.

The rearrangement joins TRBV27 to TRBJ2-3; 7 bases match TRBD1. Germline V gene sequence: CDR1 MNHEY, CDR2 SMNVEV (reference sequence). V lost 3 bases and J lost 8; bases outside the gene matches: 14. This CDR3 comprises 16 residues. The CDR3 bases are TGTGCCAGCAGTTTTGGCTCACAGGGGACAGCAGTTACGCAGTATTTT. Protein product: CASSFGSQGTAVTQYF.

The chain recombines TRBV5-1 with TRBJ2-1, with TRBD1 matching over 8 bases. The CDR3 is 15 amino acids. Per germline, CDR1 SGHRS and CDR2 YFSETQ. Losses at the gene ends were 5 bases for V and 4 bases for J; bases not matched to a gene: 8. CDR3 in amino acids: CASRLIQGVYNEQFF. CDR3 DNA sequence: TGCGCCAGCAGGCTGATACAGGGGGTTTACAATGAGCAGTTCTTC.

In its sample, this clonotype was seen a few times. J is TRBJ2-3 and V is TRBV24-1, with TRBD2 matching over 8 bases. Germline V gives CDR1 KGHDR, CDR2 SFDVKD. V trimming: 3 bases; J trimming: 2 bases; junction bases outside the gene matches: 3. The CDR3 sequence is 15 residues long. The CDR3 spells CATSDPSGPTDTQYF. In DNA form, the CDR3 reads TGTGCCACCAGTGATCCTAGCGGGCCCACAGATACGCAGTATTTT.

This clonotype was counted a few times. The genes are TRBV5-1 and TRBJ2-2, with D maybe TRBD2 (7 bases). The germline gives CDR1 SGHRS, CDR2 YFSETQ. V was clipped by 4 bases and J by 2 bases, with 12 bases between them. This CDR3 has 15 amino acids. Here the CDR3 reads CASSGGGHNTGELFF. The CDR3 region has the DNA TGCGCCAGCAGCGGGGGGGGCCATAACACCGGGGAGCTGTTTTTT.

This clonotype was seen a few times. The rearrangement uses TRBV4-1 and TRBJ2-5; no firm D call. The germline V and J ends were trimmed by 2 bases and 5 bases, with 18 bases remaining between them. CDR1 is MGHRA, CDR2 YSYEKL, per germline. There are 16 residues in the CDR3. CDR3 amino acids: CASSQPEGPLGETQYF. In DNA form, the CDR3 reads TGCGCCAGCAGCCAACCAGAAGGACCTCTTGGGGAGACCCAGTACTTC.

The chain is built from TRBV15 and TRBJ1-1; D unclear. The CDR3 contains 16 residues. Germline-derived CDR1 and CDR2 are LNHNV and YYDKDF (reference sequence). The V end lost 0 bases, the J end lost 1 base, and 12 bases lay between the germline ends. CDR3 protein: CATSRDPPSTNTEAFF. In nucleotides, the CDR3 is TGTGCCACCAGCAGAGATCCCCCATCAACGAACACTGAAGCTTTCTTT. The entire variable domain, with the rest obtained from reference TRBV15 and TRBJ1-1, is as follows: DAMVIQNPRYQVTQFGKPVTLSCSQTLNHNVMYWYQQKSSQAPKLLFHYYDKDFNNEADTPDNFQSRRPNTSFCFLDIRSPGLGDTAMYLCATSRDPPSTNTEAFFGQGTRLTVV.

CDR3 sequence reads: CASSIPRPRAPVGTQYF. CDR3 DNA: TGTGCCAGCAGTATCCCCCGGCCGAGGGCACCGGTTGGTACGCAGTATTTT. The chain employs TRBV12-3 or TRBV12-4 and TRBJ2-3; maybe TRBD2 (5 bases). V was trimmed by 5 bases and J by 8 bases, leaving 26 bases between them. The CDR3 consists of 17 residues.

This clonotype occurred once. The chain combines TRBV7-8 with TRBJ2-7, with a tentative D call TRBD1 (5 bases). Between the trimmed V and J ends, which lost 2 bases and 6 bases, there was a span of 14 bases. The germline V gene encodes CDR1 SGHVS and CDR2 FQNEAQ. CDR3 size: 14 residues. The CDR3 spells CASSLYGRQSEQYF. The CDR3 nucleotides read TGTGCCAGCAGCTTATATGGCAGACAGAGCGAGCAGTACTTC. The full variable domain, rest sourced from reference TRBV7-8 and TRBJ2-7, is GAGVSQSPRYKVAKRGQDVALRCDPISGHVSLFWYQQALGQGPEFLTYFQNEAQLDKSGLPSDRFFAERPEGSVSTLKIQRTQQEDSAVYLCASSLYGRQSEQYFGPGTRLTVT.

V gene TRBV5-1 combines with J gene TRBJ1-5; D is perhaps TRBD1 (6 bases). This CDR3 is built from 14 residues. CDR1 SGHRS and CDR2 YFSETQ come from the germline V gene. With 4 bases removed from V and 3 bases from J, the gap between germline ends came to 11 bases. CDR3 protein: CASSQGSDNQPQHF. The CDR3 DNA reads TGCGCCAGCAGCCAGGGGAGCGACAATCAGCCCCAGCATTTT.

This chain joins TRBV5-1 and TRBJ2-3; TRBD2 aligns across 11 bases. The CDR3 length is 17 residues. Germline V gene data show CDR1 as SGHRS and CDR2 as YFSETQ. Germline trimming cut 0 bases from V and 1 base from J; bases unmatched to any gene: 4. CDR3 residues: CASSLAAGLAGTDTQYF. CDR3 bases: TGCGCCAGCAGCTTGGCCGCGGGACTAGCGGGCACAGATACGCAGTATTTT.

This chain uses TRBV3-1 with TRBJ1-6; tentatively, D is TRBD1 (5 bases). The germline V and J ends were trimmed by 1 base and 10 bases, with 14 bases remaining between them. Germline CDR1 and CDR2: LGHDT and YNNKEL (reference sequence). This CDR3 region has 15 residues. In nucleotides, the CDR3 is TGTGCCAGCAGCCAAGTGGGGGTCGGGGAATCACCCCTCCACTTT. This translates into CASSQVGVGESPLHF.

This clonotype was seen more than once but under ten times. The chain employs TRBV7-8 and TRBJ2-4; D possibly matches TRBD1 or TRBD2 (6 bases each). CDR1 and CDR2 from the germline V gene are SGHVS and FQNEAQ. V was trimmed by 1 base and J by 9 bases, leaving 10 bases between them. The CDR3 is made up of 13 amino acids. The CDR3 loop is CASSLVEGGIQYF. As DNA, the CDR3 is TGTGCCAGCAGCTTAGTTGAGGGGGGCATTCAGTACTTC. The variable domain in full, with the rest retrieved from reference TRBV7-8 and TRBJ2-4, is GAGVSQSPRYKVAKRGQDVALRCDPISGHVSLFWYQQALGQGPEFLTYFQNEAQLDKSGLPSDRFFAERPEGSVSTLKIQRTQQEDSAVYLCASSLVEGGIQYFGAGTRLSVL.

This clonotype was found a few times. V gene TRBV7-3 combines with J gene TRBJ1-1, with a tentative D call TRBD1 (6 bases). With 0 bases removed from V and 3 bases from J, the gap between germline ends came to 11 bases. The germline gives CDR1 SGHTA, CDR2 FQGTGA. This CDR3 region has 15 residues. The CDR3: CASSLTGDKDTEAFF. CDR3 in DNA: TGTGCCAGCAGCTTAACGGGGGACAAGGACACTGAAGCTTTCTTT.

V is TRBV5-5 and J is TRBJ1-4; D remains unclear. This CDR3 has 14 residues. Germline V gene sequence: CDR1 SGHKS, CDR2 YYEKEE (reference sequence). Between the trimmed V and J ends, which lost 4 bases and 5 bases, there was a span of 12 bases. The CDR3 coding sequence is TGTGCCAGCAGCCCTTTCCGGAAAAATGAAAAACTGTTTTTT. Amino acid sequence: CASSPFRKNEKLFF.

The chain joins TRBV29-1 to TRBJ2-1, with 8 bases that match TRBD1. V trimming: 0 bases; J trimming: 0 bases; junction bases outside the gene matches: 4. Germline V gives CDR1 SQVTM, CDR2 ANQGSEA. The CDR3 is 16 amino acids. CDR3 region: CSVEDHRGSSYNEQFF. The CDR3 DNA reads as TGCAGCGTTGAAGATCACAGGGGGAGCTCCTACAATGAGCAGTTCTTC.

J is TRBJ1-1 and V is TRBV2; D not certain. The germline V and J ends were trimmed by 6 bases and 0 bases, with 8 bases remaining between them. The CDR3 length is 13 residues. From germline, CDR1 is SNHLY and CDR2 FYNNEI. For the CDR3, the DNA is TGTGCCAGCAGGCCTCCCATGAACACTGAAGCTTTCTTT. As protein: CASRPPMNTEAFF.

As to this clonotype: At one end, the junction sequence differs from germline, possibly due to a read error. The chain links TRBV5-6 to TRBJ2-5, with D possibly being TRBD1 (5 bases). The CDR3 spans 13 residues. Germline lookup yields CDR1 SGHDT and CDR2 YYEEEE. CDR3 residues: CAISFSWGETQYF. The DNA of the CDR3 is TGTGCCATCAGCTTTTCGTGGGGCGAGACCCAGTACTTC. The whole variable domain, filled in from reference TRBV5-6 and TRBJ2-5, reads DAGVTQSPTHLIKTRGQQVTLRCSPKSGHDTVSWYQQALGQGPQFIFQYYEEEERQRGNFPDRFSGHQFPNYSSELNVNALLLGDSALYLCAISFSWGETQYFGPGTRLLVL.

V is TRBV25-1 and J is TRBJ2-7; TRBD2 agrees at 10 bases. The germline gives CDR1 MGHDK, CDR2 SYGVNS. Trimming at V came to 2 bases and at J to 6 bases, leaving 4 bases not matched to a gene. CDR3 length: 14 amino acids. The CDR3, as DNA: TGTGCCAGCAGTGAAGAACTAGCGGGGTCCGAGCAGTACTTC. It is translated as CASSEELAGSEQYF.

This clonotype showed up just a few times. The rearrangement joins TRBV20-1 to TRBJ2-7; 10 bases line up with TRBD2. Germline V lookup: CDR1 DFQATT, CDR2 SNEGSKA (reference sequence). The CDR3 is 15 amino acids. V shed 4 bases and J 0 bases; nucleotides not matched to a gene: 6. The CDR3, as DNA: TGCAGTGCTACCCTTAGCGGGGGGACCTCCTACGAGCAGTACTTC. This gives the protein CSATLSGGTSYEQYF.

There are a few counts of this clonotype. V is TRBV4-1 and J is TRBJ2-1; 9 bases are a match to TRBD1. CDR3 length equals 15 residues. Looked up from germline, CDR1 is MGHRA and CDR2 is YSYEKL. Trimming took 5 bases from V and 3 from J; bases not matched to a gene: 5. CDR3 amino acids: CASSVRDRDYNEQFF. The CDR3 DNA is TGCGCCAGCAGCGTCCGGGACAGGGACTACAATGAGCAGTTCTTC.

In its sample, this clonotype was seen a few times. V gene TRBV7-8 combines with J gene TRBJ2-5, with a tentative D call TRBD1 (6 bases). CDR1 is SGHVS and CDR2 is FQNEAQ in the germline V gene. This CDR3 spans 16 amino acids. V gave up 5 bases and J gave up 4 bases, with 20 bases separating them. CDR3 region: CASSPSSRGRGETQYF. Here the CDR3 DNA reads TGTGCCAGCAGCCCTAGCAGCAGGGGTCGAGGAGAGACCCAGTACTTC.

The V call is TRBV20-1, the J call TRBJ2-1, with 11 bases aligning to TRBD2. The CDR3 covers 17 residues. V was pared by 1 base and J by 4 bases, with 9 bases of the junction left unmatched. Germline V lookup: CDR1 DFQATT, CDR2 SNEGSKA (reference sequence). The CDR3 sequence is CSARAMLASGGYNEQFF. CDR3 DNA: TGCAGTGCTAGAGCTATGTTGGCTAGCGGGGGGTACAATGAGCAGTTCTTC.

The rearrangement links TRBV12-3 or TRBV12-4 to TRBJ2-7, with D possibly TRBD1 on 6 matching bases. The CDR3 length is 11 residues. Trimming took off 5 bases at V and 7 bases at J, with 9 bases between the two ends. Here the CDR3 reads CASSRQVEQYF. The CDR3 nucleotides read TGTGCCAGCAGTCGACAGGTTGAGCAGTACTTC.

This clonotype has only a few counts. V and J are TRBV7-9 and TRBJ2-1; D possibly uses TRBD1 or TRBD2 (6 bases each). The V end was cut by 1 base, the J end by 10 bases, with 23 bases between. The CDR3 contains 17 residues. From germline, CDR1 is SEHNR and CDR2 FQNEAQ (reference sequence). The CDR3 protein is CASSLGAVGGPGEEQFF. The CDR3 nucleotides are TGTGCCAGCAGCTTAGGGGCCGTGGGGGGCCCCGGTGAGGAGCAGTTCTTC.

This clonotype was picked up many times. CDR3: CSVGPRGETQYF. The CDR3 DNA reads as TGCAGCGTTGGACCCAGGGGGGAGACCCAGTACTTC. The V and J genes are TRBV29-1 and TRBJ2-5; 7 nucleotides match TRBD1. This CDR3 has 12 amino acids. Losses at the gene ends were 4 bases for V and 5 bases for J; bases not matched to a gene: 4. Germline CDR1 reads SQVTM; CDR2 reads ANQGSEA.

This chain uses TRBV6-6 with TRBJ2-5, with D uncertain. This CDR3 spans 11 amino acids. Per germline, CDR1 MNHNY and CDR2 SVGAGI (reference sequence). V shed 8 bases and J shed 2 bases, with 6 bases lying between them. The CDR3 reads CASWGQETQYF. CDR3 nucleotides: TGTGCCAGCTGGGGACAAGAGACCCAGTACTTC.

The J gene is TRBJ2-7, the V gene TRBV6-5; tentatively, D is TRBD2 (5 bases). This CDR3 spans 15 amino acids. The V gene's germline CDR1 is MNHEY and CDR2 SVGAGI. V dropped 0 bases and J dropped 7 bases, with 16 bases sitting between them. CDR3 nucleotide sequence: TGTGCCAGCAGTTACTCGCAAACTAGTTTTACGGAGCAGTACTTC. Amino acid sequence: CASSYSQTSFTEQYF.

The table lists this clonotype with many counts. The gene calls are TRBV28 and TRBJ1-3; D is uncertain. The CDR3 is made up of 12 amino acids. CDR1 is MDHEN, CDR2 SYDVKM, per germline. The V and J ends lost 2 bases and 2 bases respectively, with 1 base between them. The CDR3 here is CASSLTGNTIYF. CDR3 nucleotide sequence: TGTGCCAGCAGTTTAACTGGAAACACCATATATTTT.